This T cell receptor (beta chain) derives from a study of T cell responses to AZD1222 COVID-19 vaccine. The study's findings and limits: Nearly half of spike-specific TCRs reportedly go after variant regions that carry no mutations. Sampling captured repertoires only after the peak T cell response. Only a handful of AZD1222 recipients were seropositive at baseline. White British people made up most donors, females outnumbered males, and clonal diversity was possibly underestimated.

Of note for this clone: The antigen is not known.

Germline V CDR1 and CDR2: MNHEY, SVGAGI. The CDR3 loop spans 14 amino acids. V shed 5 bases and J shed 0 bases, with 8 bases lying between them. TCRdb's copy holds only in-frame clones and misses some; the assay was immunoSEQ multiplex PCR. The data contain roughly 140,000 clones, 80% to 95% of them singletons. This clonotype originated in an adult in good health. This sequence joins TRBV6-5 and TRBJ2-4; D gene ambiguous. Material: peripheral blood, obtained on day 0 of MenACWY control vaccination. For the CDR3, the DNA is TGTGCCAGCAGTCGCCCGGGAGCCAAAAACATTCAGTACTTC. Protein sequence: CASSRPGAKNIQYF.